This TCR beta chain was sequenced during a study of blood T cell repertoires in COVID-19. Study details: Sites in the United States, Italy and Spain provided acute and convalescent COVID-19 samples. The analysed material was cDNA or gDNA that came from T cells, B-cell-depleted T cells, or PBMCs.

Germline V CDR1 and CDR2: SGHTA, FQGNSA. This CDR3 has 14 residues. The junction had 3 bases not matched to a gene; V was cut back by 2 bases and J by 5 bases. This clone was detected once. Original methodology: Reference gene primer amplification gave nucleated cell count estimates. TCRdb keeps only in-frame clones here, not all; method: immunoSEQ multiplex PCR. The V and J calls and clone size are taken from that table; D and trimming were inferred from the DNA. The profile shows roughly 35,000 clones, about 87% of them singletons. This chain uses TRBV7-2 with TRBJ1-5; 7 bases line up with TRBD1. This receptor was obtained from a human donor in a cohort sampled during active COVID-19. Input material: peripheral blood. CDR3 in amino acids: CASSLRGRDQPQHF. CDR3 nucleotide sequence: TGTGCCAGCAGCTTAAGGGGGCGAGATCAGCCCCAGCATTTT.